Each of the 3 T cell receptor beta chains below was sequenced from the same sample in a study of tumour-infiltrating T cells in Burkitt lymphoma. Using immunoSEQ multiplex PCR, the repertoire was profiled, and TCRdb retains in-frame clones only, with some absent. The sample contains some 15,000 clones, more than 65% of which appear only once. Sequencing was performed on tumor tissue. Receptors originate from a human donor with diffuse large B-cell lymphoma.

This chain links TRBV2 with TRBJ1-1; D may be TRBD1 (5 bases). The length of the CDR3 is 12 residues. Germline V gene lookup returns CDR1 SNHLY and CDR2 FYNNEI. V was pared by 4 bases and J by 11 bases, with 14 bases between. The CDR3 nucleotides are TGTGCCAGCAGTGTTGTACAGGTTGAGGCTTTCTTT. It translates to CASSVVQVEAFF.

The chain recombines TRBV7-9 with TRBJ1-2; D perhaps matches TRBD1 (5 bases). CDR1 is SEHNR, CDR2 FQNEAQ, per germline (reference sequence). The CDR3 has 13 residues. V was shortened by 3 bases and J by 3 bases, with 8 bases between the two germline ends. DNA of the CDR3: TGTGCCAGCAGCTTGGGGGGGGACTATGGCTACACCTTC. Translated, it gives CASSLGGDYGYTF.

This clone showed up just a few times. V gene TRBV2 combines with J gene TRBJ1-5; D gene unclear. The CDR3 spans 13 residues. V gave up 5 bases and J gave up 0 bases, with 5 bases separating them. Germline lookup yields CDR1 SNHLY and CDR2 FYNNEI. DNA of the CDR3: TGTGCCAGCAGTAAGTATAGCAATCAGCCCCAGCATTTT. It translates to CASSKYSNQPQHF.